The 26 T cell receptor beta chains below all came from one sample that was sequenced in a study of shared clonotypes between healthy human individuals. Some clones are missing from TCRdb's copy, which holds only in-frame ones; the method was immunoSEQ multiplex PCR. The table has around 550,000 clones, roughly 96% seen once. In the naive CD8 group, cells lacked CD45RO and were positively selected for CCR7, so terminally differentiated effector memory CD45RA+ cells were left out. The sequenced sample consisted of naive CD8+ T cells sorted from blood. All receptors come from a woman aged 30 to 39 in good health.

The V gene is TRBV7-9, the J gene TRBJ2-7; 11 bases are shared with TRBD2. The germline CDR1 and CDR2 sequences are SEHNR and FQNEAQ (reference sequence). The CDR3 length is 16 residues. V dropped 2 bases and J dropped 6; count of bases not matched to a gene: 9. The CDR3 DNA sequence: TGTGCCAGCAGCTTATACACTAGCGGGAGTTTTCCCGAGCAGTACTTC. As protein: CASSLYTSGSFPEQYF.

The V gene is TRBV27, the J gene TRBJ2-7, with D possibly being TRBD1 (5 bases). The germline V gene has CDR1 MNHEY and CDR2 SMNVEV (reference sequence). The CDR3 spans 15 residues. The ends were cut back, 5 bases at V and 5 bases at J, with 19 bases in the middle. CDR3 amino acids: CASSPHPKGNHEQYF. For the CDR3, the DNA is TGTGCCAGCAGTCCACATCCAAAGGGGAACCACGAGCAGTACTTC.

This clone was recorded once. The chain joins TRBV6-5 to TRBJ1-5, with D maybe TRBD1 (5 bases). Between the trimmed V and J ends, which lost 5 bases and 5 bases, there was a span of 13 bases. Germline V CDR1 and CDR2: MNHEY, SVGAGI. The CDR3 extends over 14 amino acids. CDR3 bases: TGTGCCAGCAGTCCCGACAGTTATCATCAGCCCCAGCATTTT. This translates into CASSPDSYHQPQHF.

The chain is built from TRBV4-1 and TRBJ2-3; 8 positions match TRBD2. This CDR3 is 17 amino acids long. Germline trimming cut 4 bases from V and 0 bases from J; bases unmatched to any gene: 9. Germline lookup yields CDR1 MGHRA and CDR2 YSYEKL. CDR3 sequence reads: CASSPRGGGGSTDTQYF. CDR3 DNA: TGCGCCAGCAGCCCCCGGGGGGGCGGGGGAAGCACAGATACGCAGTATTTT.

The V gene is TRBV11-3, the J gene TRBJ2-1; D possibly corresponds to TRBD1 (5 bases). V gave up 5 bases and J gave up 9 bases, with 17 bases separating them. CDR3 size: 14 residues. Per the germline V gene, CDR1 is SGHNT and CDR2 is YENEEA. As DNA, the CDR3 is TGTGCCAGCAGCCCCGTGAAGGGGTATAGTGAGCAGTTCTTC. Protein product: CASSPVKGYSEQFF. Based on the CDR3 plus reference TRBV11-3 and TRBJ2-1, the full variable domain is EAGVVQSPRYKIIEKKQPVAFWCNPISGHNTLYWYLQNLGQGPELLIRYENEEAVDDSQLPKDRFSAERLKGVDSTLKIQPAELGDSAVYLCASSPVKGYSEQFFGPGTRLTVL.

The rearrangement uses TRBV7-9 and TRBJ2-3; maybe TRBD2 (6 bases). Germline loops: CDR1 SEHNR, CDR2 FQNEAQ (reference sequence). Between the trimmed V and J ends, which lost 10 bases and 0 bases, there was a span of 11 bases. The CDR3 runs to 13 residues. CDR3 nucleotides: TGTGCCACCTTAGCGGTTAGCACAGATACGCAGTATTTT. Its translation is CATLAVSTDTQYF.

This clone appeared once. The chain is built from TRBV6-5 and TRBJ2-3; 7 bases align to TRBD2. The CDR3 has 14 residues. Germline V gene sequence: CDR1 MNHEY, CDR2 SVGAGI. V lost 10 bases and J lost 1; bases outside the gene matches: 8. The CDR3 region is CATQAGVGTDTQYF. The CDR3 DNA reads as TGTGCCACCCAGGCGGGAGTGGGCACAGATACGCAGTATTTT.

As for this clone: This CDR3 is also generated by other DNA sequences in the sample. The chain carries TRBV5-6 and TRBJ2-7; D may be TRBD2 (5 bases). V lost 0 bases to trimming and J lost 4 bases, with 5 bases between them. This CDR3 spans 12 amino acids. Germline lookup yields CDR1 SGHDT and CDR2 YYEEEE. The CDR3 here is CASSLGRYEQYF. The CDR3 DNA is TGTGCCAGCAGCTTGGGGAGGTACGAGCAGTACTTC.

The chain links TRBV5-1 to TRBJ2-1; D perhaps matches TRBD2 (5 bases). The germline CDR1 and CDR2 sequences are SGHRS and YFSETQ. V was cut by 1 base and J by 5 bases, with 10 bases left in between. There are 14 residues in the CDR3. The CDR3 loop is CASSLKAVHNEQFF. The DNA of the CDR3 is TGCGCCAGCAGCTTGAAAGCGGTACACAATGAGCAGTTCTTC.

V and J are TRBV27 and TRBJ1-5, with D possibly TRBD1 on 5 matching bases. In germline, CDR1 is MNHEY, CDR2 SMNVEV (reference sequence). This CDR3 has 16 amino acids. V lost 3 bases, J lost 0 bases, and 12 bases lay in between. The CDR3 DNA is TGTGCCAGCAGTTTCTCCGGGACCCTTAGCAATCAGCCCCAGCATTTT. Translation gives CASSFSGTLSNQPQHF.

The chain uses TRBV6-1 and TRBJ1-5, with D possibly TRBD1 on 5 matching bases. V lost 3 bases and J lost 0, with 9 bases in between. The germline CDR1 and CDR2 sequences are MNHNS and SASEGT. The CDR3 runs 15 residues. CDR3 loop: CASSDWDRSNQPQHF. Here the CDR3 DNA reads TGTGCCAGCAGTGATTGGGACCGTAGCAATCAGCCCCAGCATTTT.

The chain has TRBV4-2 and TRBJ2-4; perhaps TRBD2 as D (6 bases). The CDR3 is 16 amino acids. Trimming removed 2 bases from V and 2 bases from J, with 13 bases in between. Germline V lookup: CDR1 LGHNA, CDR2 YNFKEQ. CDR3 region: CASSQIWRDSKNIQYF. The CDR3 coding sequence is TGTGCCAGCAGCCAAATTTGGCGGGATTCCAAAAACATTCAGTACTTC.

V usage is TRBV7-9 and J usage is TRBJ2-7; TRBD1 is a possible D gene (6 bases). The CDR3 has 15 residues. Trimming pared 4 bases from V and 3 bases from J, leaving 16 bases between. CDR1 SEHNR and CDR2 FQNEAQ come from the germline V gene (reference sequence). The CDR3 spells CASSSQGISDYEQYF. The CDR3 nucleotides read TGTGCCAGCAGCTCACAGGGTATATCAGACTACGAGCAGTACTTC.

The rearrangement uses TRBV29-1 and TRBJ2-2; possibly TRBD1 or TRBD2 for D (5 bases each). The germline CDR1 and CDR2 sequences are SQVTM and ANQGSEA. The CDR3 totals 15 residues. Trimming cost V 3 bases and J 4 bases, with 15 bases left between them. The CDR3 DNA is TGCAGCGTTGAGCCCGGGGCCGTGGGCACCGGGGAGCTGTTTTTT. It specifies CSVEPGAVGTGELFF.

The chain has TRBV5-5 and TRBJ2-7, with D uncertain. This CDR3 is built from 16 residues. V shed 0 bases and J shed 0 bases, with 13 bases lying between them. Germline V CDR1 and CDR2: SGHKS, YYEKEE (reference sequence). DNA for the CDR3: TGTGCCAGCAGCTTGGATCGGGTTACAGCCTCCTACGAGCAGTACTTC. Its translation: CASSLDRVTASYEQYF.

The V gene is TRBV6-1, the J gene TRBJ2-1, with D uncertain. Trimming stripped 11 bases from V and 0 bases from J, with 11 bases between. CDR3 length: 13 residues. Germline V gene data show CDR1 as MNHNS and CDR2 as SASEGT. The CDR3, as DNA: TGTGCCGCCTCAGGTAACTCCTACAATGAGCAGTTCTTC. It specifies CAASGNSYNEQFF.

The rearrangement joins TRBV14 to TRBJ2-2; TRBD1 matches at 7 bases. CDR3 length: 14 residues. V lost 1 base, J lost 8 bases, and 4 bases stayed unmatched. The germline CDR1 and CDR2 sequences are SGHDN and FVKESK. The chain's CDR3 is CASSQANRGGELFF. The CDR3 coding sequence is TGTGCCAGCAGCCAAGCAAACAGGGGAGGGGAGCTGTTTTTT. Complete variable domain (other parts from reference TRBV14 and TRBJ2-2): EAGVTQFPSHSVIEKGQTVTLRCDPISGHDNLYWYRRVMGKEIKFLLHFVKESKQDESGMPNNRFLAERTGGTYSTLKVQPAELEDSGVYFCASSQANRGGELFFGEGSRLTVL.

J is TRBJ2-1 and V is TRBV30; D unclear. Trimming left V 1 base short and J 6 bases short, with 7 bases between. The CDR3 is made up of 12 amino acids. Per the germline V gene, CDR1 is GTSNPN and CDR2 is SVGIG (reference sequence). CDR3 loop: CAWSAHSNEQFF. The CDR3 DNA is TGTGCCTGGAGTGCCCACTCCAATGAGCAGTTCTTC.

This chain links TRBV13 with TRBJ1-1; TRBD1 matches at 7 bases. Germline-derived CDR1 and CDR2 are PRHDT and FYEKMQ (reference sequence). The CDR3 consists of 18 residues. V gave up 1 base and J gave up 1 base; unmatched junction bases: 12. CDR3 residues: CASSLAGTVYDKNTEAFF. CDR3 sequence (DNA): TGTGCCAGCAGCTTAGCCGGGACAGTATACGATAAGAACACTGAAGCTTTCTTT.

This clone was observed a few times. The chain is built from TRBV19 and TRBJ1-5, with D perhaps matching TRBD1 (5 bases). Trimming removed 3 bases at V and 7 bases at J, with 13 bases between. The V gene's germline CDR1 is LNHDA and CDR2 SQIVND (reference sequence). This CDR3 spans 14 amino acids. CDR3 DNA: TGTGCCAGTAGTATCCCCCAGGGAAAACAGCCCCAGCATTTT. Translated, it gives CASSIPQGKQPQHF.

The gene calls are TRBV2 and TRBJ1-1; no reliable D call. The ends were cut back, 1 base at V and 5 bases at J, with 14 bases in the middle. This CDR3 contains 15 residues. Germline assignment: CDR1 SNHLY and CDR2 FYNNEI. The CDR3 spells CASSEGLPSGTEAFF. CDR3 DNA sequence: TGTGCCAGCAGTGAAGGACTGCCCAGTGGGACTGAAGCTTTCTTT.

This chain joins TRBV7-3 and TRBJ2-3; D remains ambiguous. This CDR3 has 18 amino acids. Germline CDR1 reads SGHTA; CDR2 reads FQGTGA. Trimming stripped 2 bases from V and 1 base from J, with 19 bases between. CDR3 sequence (DNA): TGTGCCAGCAGCTTAGGGTTTGTCGGGCAGCTTGGCACAGATACGCAGTATTTT. Its protein is CASSLGFVGQLGTDTQYF.

Points on this clone: Other DNA sequences in this sample translate to the same CDR3. J is TRBJ1-5 and V is TRBV28; D unresolved. Trimming shortened V by 5 bases and J by 7 bases, and 3 bases separated the two germline ends. Germline V gives CDR1 MDHEN, CDR2 SYDVKM. The CDR3 extends over 10 amino acids. The CDR3 loop reads CASSTQPQHF. CDR3 nucleotides: TGTGCCAGCAGTACCCAGCCCCAGCATTTT.

CDR3 amino acids: CASSLYNRPNYGYTF. CDR3 coding DNA: TGTGCCAGCAGCTTGTATAACAGGCCCAACTATGGCTACACCTTC. The chain has TRBV5-8 and TRBJ1-2; the D gene is possibly TRBD1 (5 bases). CDR1 SGHTS and CDR2 YDEGEE come from the germline V gene. V lost 1 base and J lost 2, with 12 bases in between. This CDR3 is built from 15 residues.

In DNA, the CDR3 is TGTGCCAGCAGCTTTCCGGGCTCCTACAATGAGCAGTTCTTC. It yields the protein CASSFPGSYNEQFF. The chain recombines TRBV5-6 with TRBJ2-1; D ambiguous. The length of the CDR3 is 14 residues. The V end lost 2 bases, the J end lost 0 bases, and 6 bases lay between the germline ends. Germline values: CDR1 SGHDT, CDR2 YYEEEE.

This clone was seen just once. CDR3 coding DNA: TGTGCCACCAGCAGAGATCTGGCGGGAGATACGCAGTATTTT. This translates into CATSRDLAGDTQYF. This chain connects TRBV15 to TRBJ2-3; possible D gene TRBD2, 5 bases. V was trimmed by 0 bases and J by 5 bases, leaving 9 bases between them. The CDR3 runs to 14 residues. Germline CDR1 and CDR2: LNHNV and YYDKDF (reference sequence).